Here is one T cell receptor (beta chain) with its context. This clone was seen only once. Its antigen is currently not known. It has no much larger one-base neighbor in the sample; base qualities were not kept. The method was the immunoSEQ multiplex PCR assay. High-throughput TCR-beta CDR3 sequencing of genomic DNA from most patients was performed by Adaptive Biotechnologies. The original methods were these. Adaptive's ImmunoSEQ software was the source of the TCR sequencing data for 18 patients, while a few other patients were processed with MiXCR and VDJtools. CDR3 nucleotide sequences shared between donor and recipient were removed because the origin of such sequences could not be assigned. Alloreactive clones required at least 2-fold expansion over unstimulated cells and minimum CFSE-low frequency of 0.002% (template counts) or 0.001% (read counts). Mappable clones were those detected in sequenced pre-transplant spleen, lymph node, or MLR CFSE-low populations of the donor or recipient. The cumulative frequency of alloreactive clones was calculated as a percentage of all sequences, weighted by copy number. This immuneACCESS table, as held by TCRdb, lists in-frame sequences with V and J called but not all clones. Of the missing ones, under half trace to an unresolved V gene in checked studies; the others have no known cause. That table is the source of V, J and clone size, and D and trimming were worked out from the DNA. The sample has about 3,200 clones on record, around 93% of them singletons. The ten largest account for 3% to 4.5% of the sample.

At the junction V is shortened by 0 bases and J by 5 bases; bases outside the gene matches: 10. CDR1 and CDR2 were assigned from the germline V gene as SGHRS and YFSETQ. The CDR3 goes from the cysteine to the phenylalanine over 16 residues. The read is trimmed to its CDR3 DNA, 48 bases read in frame from base 1. The data originate from a study of graft-versus-host responses after intestinal transplantation listed by TCRdb under 2021. A note on the overall study: Multivisceral, liver-intestinal, or isolated intestinal transplants were received by the recipients. All recipients received anti-thymocyte globulin induction followed by maintenance tacrolimus and steroids for around 3 years. Graft-versus-host and host-versus-graft alloreactive T cell clones were tracked in the graft, circulation and bone marrow after intestinal transplantation using bulk TCR-beta CDR3 sequencing. Alloreactive clones were identified by sequencing pre-transplant mixed lymphocyte reaction products and comparing these products with unstimulated pre-transplant donor and recipient T cells. The cohort enrolled under 30 intestinal transplant recipients, one of whom was a retransplant, and 3 patients without pretransplant specimens were excluded. Donor T cell macrochimerism was defined as a peak of at least 4% donor T cells among recipient peripheral blood mononuclear cells. Rather than going through the commercial service, samples from three later patients were sequenced in-house on an Illumina MiSeq and processed with MiXCR. Overall study outcomes, separate from this receptor: Conclusions were limited by the relatively low number and heterogeneity of intestinal transplant patients. Patients with donor T cell macrochimerism had high GvH to HvG T cell clonal ratios in their allografts. Early after transplant, declines in HvG clones were associated with peak levels of circulating GvH clones. GvH clones turned up in recipient bone marrow, with some appearing earlier in ileal mucosa or blood, a pattern consistent with an intestinal mucosal origin.

Bone marrow was aspirated after transplant from the posterior iliac crest or another site chosen by the physician. The rearranged chain carries TRBV5-1 and TRBJ1-1; 7 junctional bases match TRBD1. The sample was bone marrow, taken more than 350 days after transplant. This TCR was recovered from a human patient who received an intestinal transplant, so some T cells may come from the graft donor. The CDR3 corresponds to CASSLAREGAGTEAFF. The nucleotide sequence reads as follows: TGCGCCAGCAGCTTGGCCAGGGAGGGGGCGGGAACTGAAGCTTTCTTT.